Shown below are 19 T cell receptor beta chains from a single sample sequenced in a study of vaccination and CD4 T cells after COVID-19. These receptors are not linked to any known antigen. Sequenced with the Oncomine TCR Beta short-read assay was DNA taken from cultured CD4+ T cells. TCRdb redid the calling of the PCR reads with MiXCR, one entry per CDR3 protein. This table has around 10,000 distinct CDR3 sequences, over 45% appearing once. The sample's treatment: roughly nine-day PBMC culture with coronavirus spike peptide pools or control peptides (ViraFEST assay). The sequencing input was CD4+ T cells from blood, cultured in vitro. These receptors all stem from a human donor who had recovered from COVID-19.

A few counts support this clonotype. The genes are TRBV7-9 and TRBJ1-6; no clear D gene. This CDR3 comprises 14 residues. Germline CDR1 reads SEHNR; CDR2 reads FQNEAQ (reference sequence). V was clipped by 1 base and J by 8 bases, with 9 bases between them. Here the CDR3 reads CASSLEQNDSPLHF. The CDR3 coding sequence is TGTGCCAGCAGCTTAGAACAGAATGATTCACCCCTCCACTTT.

The CDR3 DNA is TGCAGTGCTAGAGATCCTTATGGCTACACCTTC. Translating it yields CSARDPYGYTF. J is TRBJ1-2 and V is TRBV20-1; D is uncertain. The V and J ends lost 0 bases and 5 bases respectively, with 4 bases between them. The CDR3 totals 11 residues. Germline V CDR1 and CDR2: DFQATT, SNEGSKA (reference sequence).

The table lists this clonotype with a few counts. The chain uses TRBV20-1 and TRBJ1-5; D unclear. The CDR3 contains 16 residues. Between the trimmed V and J ends, which lost 0 bases and 10 bases, there was a span of 22 bases. Germline V gene lookup returns CDR1 DFQATT and CDR2 SNEGSKA (reference sequence). The chain's CDR3 is CSARDHGTGFLRPQHF. The CDR3 region has the DNA TGCAGTGCTAGAGATCACGGCACGGGCTTCCTCCGACCCCAGCATTTT.

This clonotype was picked up a small number of times. In nucleotides, the CDR3 is TGTGCCAGCAGTTACTCGGCAGGGGCCGCGGGCTACACCTTC. Translating gives CASSYSAGAAGYTF. The chain carries TRBV6-5 and TRBJ1-2; maybe TRBD1 (6 bases). V dropped 0 bases and J dropped 8 bases, with 13 bases sitting between them. CDR1 and CDR2 from the germline V gene are MNHEY and SVGAGI. CDR3 size: 14 residues.

This clonotype has only a few counts. The rearrangement links TRBV6-2 or TRBV6-3 to TRBJ2-5, with 7 bases fitting TRBD2. Germline V CDR1 and CDR2: MNHEY, SVGEGT. With 5 bases clipped from V and 5 bases from J, the junction kept 8 bases outside the gene matches. The CDR3 covers 14 residues. The CDR3 DNA sequence: TGTGCCAGCAGTAGGAGCGGGGTTTCGGAGACCCAGTACTTC. Its protein is CASSRSGVSETQYF.

In its sample, this clonotype was seen a few times. The chain carries TRBV6-5 and TRBJ1-6; D not certain. The germline gives CDR1 MNHEY, CDR2 SVGAGI. The CDR3 has 12 residues. Deletions cut 2 bases from V and 13 bases from J, with 9 bases between. This CDR3 is CASSYKGSPLHF. CDR3 DNA: TGTGCCAGCAGTTACAAGGGTTCGCCCCTCCACTTT.

This clonotype was observed once. The chain links TRBV20-1 to TRBJ1-3; D is unresolved. Germline V lookup: CDR1 DFQATT, CDR2 SNEGSKA (reference sequence). V lost 3 bases and J lost 1, with 4 bases in between. The CDR3 length is 12 residues. DNA for the CDR3: TGCAGTGCTAGGGGATCTGGAAACACCATATATTTT. It is translated as CSARGSGNTIYF.

The rearrangement uses TRBV28 and TRBJ2-7; a possible D gene is TRBD1 (6 bases). Trimming left V 7 bases short and J 3 bases short, with 19 bases between. CDR3 length: 15 amino acids. Per germline, CDR1 MDHEN and CDR2 SYDVKM. Here the CDR3 reads CASNRLDSRVYEQYF. In nucleotides, the CDR3 is TGTGCCAGCAACCGACTGGACAGTCGAGTCTACGAGCAGTACTTC. The variable domain in full, with the rest retrieved from reference TRBV28 and TRBJ2-7, is DVKVTQSSRYLVKRTGEKVFLECVQDMDHENMFWYRQDPGLGLRLIYFSYDVKMKEKGDIPEGYSVSREKKERFSLILESASTNQTSMYLCASNRLDSRVYEQYFGPGTRLTVT.

This clonotype was seen only a few times. The genes are TRBV20-1 and TRBJ1-5, with 8 bases that match TRBD1. This CDR3 spans 12 amino acids. From germline, CDR1 is DFQATT and CDR2 SNEGSKA (reference sequence). Germline trimming cut 8 bases from V and 6 bases from J; bases unmatched to any gene: 6. The CDR3 here is CSPQGAGQPQHF. As DNA, the CDR3 is TGCAGTCCCCAGGGGGCGGGTCAGCCCCAGCATTTT.

The genes are TRBV2 and TRBJ2-1; D is unresolved. Trimming left V 8 bases short and J 4 bases short, with 12 bases between. Germline lookup yields CDR1 SNHLY and CDR2 FYNNEI. The CDR3 runs 13 residues. This CDR3 is CASSDVLYNEQFF. CDR3 nucleotides: TGTGCCAGCTCGGATGTCCTTTACAATGAGCAGTTCTTC.

The chain uses TRBV15 and TRBJ2-1, with D unclear. Germline V gene lookup returns CDR1 LNHNV and CDR2 YYDKDF (reference sequence). The CDR3 extends over 17 amino acids. Trimming removed 3 bases from V and 3 bases from J, with 18 bases in between. The CDR3: CATSRGSRLRHYNEQFF. The CDR3 bases are TGTGCCACCAGCAGGGGATCCAGACTTCGACACTACAATGAGCAGTTCTTC.

This chain uses TRBV6-2 or TRBV6-3 with TRBJ2-3; 16 positions match TRBD2. Germline V lookup: CDR1 MNHEY, CDR2 SVGEGT. The CDR3 has 14 amino acids. J was trimmed by 4 bases and V by 8 bases; bases with no gene match: 0. CDR3: CASGTSGGADTQYF. In DNA form, the CDR3 reads TGTGCCAGCGGGACTAGCGGGGGGGCAGATACGCAGTATTTT.

DNA of the CDR3: TGTGCCAGCGGGGGCAAGGAGGGCCCTAGAGATACGCAGTATTTT. This encodes CASGGKEGPRDTQYF. The chain has TRBV12-3 or TRBV12-4 and TRBJ2-3; D assignment may be TRBD1 or TRBD2 (6 bases each). The V and J ends lost 8 bases and 5 bases respectively, with 20 bases between them. The CDR3 contains 15 residues.

The chain links TRBV15 to TRBJ1-1; TRBD1 is a possible D gene (6 bases). The V gene's germline CDR1 is LNHNV and CDR2 YYDKDF (reference sequence). The CDR3 runs to 13 residues. Trimming shortened V by 6 bases and J by 6 bases, and 14 bases separated the two germline ends. In DNA form, the CDR3 reads TGTGCCACCAGAGACAGGTTCTCGGCTGAAGCTTTCTTT. Its translation is CATRDRFSAEAFF.

The chain is built from TRBV7-6 and TRBJ2-2; D not resolved. Trimming removed 2 bases at V and 2 bases at J, with 9 bases between. Germline CDR1 SGHVS, CDR2 FNYEAQ. CDR3 size: 15 residues. CDR3 nucleotides: TGTGCCAGCAGCTTAAGACGGCAAAACACCGGGGAGCTGTTTTTT. Its protein product is CASSLRRQNTGELFF.

The chain links TRBV28 to TRBJ1-3; D gene ambiguous. Germline V gives CDR1 MDHEN, CDR2 SYDVKM. The CDR3 spans 17 residues. Deletions cut 3 bases from V and 2 bases from J, with 17 bases between. CDR3 coding DNA: TGTGCCAGCAGTTTTTGGGGTGTCTCTTCACCTGGAAACACCATATATTTT. Translated: CASSFWGVSSPGNTIYF.

This clonotype showed up just a few times. V gene TRBV7-9 combines with J gene TRBJ1-1, with D perhaps matching TRBD1 (5 bases). The V gene lost 3 bases and the J gene lost 5 bases, with 13 bases spanning the gap. CDR3 length: 14 residues. Germline V gene lookup returns CDR1 SEHNR and CDR2 FQNEAQ (reference sequence). CDR3 amino acids: CASSFRGARTEAFF. As DNA, the CDR3 is TGTGCCAGCAGCTTTAGAGGGGCTCGGACTGAAGCTTTCTTT.

This clonotype was seen a few times. The chain is built from TRBV6-5 and TRBJ2-5; 10 bases are shared with TRBD2. The germline gives CDR1 MNHEY, CDR2 SVGAGI. This CDR3 is 16 amino acids long. Trimming took 2 bases from V and 2 from J; bases not matched to a gene: 5. The CDR3 loop is CASSYRTSGRQETQYF. CDR3 bases: TGTGCCAGCAGTTACCGGACTAGCGGAAGACAAGAGACCCAGTACTTC.

In regard to this clonotype: One end of the junction fails to match germline, which may point to a read error. The V gene is TRBV5-8, the J gene TRBJ2-1; 12 bases are shared with TRBD2. The germline gives CDR1 SGHTS, CDR2 YDEGEE. The CDR3 extends over 16 amino acids. The CDR3 DNA follows: TGTGCCAGCAGCTTCACTAGCGGGAGGATCTACAGTGAGCAGTTCTTC. This sequence encodes CASSFTSGRIYSEQFF.